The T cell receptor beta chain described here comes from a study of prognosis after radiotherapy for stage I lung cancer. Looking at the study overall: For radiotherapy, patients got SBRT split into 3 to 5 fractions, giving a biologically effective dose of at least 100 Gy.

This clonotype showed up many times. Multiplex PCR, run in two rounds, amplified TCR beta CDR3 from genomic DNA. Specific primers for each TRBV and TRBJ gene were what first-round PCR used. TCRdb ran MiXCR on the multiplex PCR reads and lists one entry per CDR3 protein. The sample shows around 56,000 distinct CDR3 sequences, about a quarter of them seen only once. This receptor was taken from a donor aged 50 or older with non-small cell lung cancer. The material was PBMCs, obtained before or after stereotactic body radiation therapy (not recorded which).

The CDR3 reads CASSLSGTGGYEQYF. The CDR3 DNA is TGTGCCAGTAGCCTTTCCGGGACAGGAGGCTACGAGCAGTACTTC. This rearrangement joins TRBV19 to TRBJ2-7, with 8 bases that match TRBD1. Trimming removed 6 bases from V and 3 bases from J; junction bases left unmatched: 10. Germline CDR1 is LNHDA and CDR2 is SQIVND (reference sequence). CDR3 size: 15 residues.